This passage covers 21 T cell receptor beta chains from one sample sequenced in a study of T cell responses to AZD1222 COVID-19 vaccine (dated by TCRdb to about 2021). Library preparation employed the immunoSEQ multiplex PCR assay. What TCRdb holds here is the immuneACCESS table cut down to in-frame rearrangements. Part of the clones is not present; checked against another copy, under half of the missing clones reflect an unresolved V gene, and the others are unexplained. In this sample the table shows roughly 120,000 clones, approximately 94% of which occur a single time. The ten largest clones represent 2.9% of the sample. The time point label for this specimen denotes: about 28 days (+/-7) after the second vaccine dose. The source material was peripheral blood, sampled 28 days after the second AZD1222 dose. Receptors originate from an adult who received the AZD1222 COVID-19 vaccine.

This clone was seen a single time. This chain joins TRBV5-1 and TRBJ1-6; D perhaps matches TRBD1 (6 bases). Trimming took 3 bases from V and 4 from J, leaving 20 bases between them. The CDR3 consists of 18 residues. Germline CDR1 is SGHRS and CDR2 is YFSETQ. The CDR3 DNA sequence: TGCGCCAGCAGCTCCCCCGATGAAGGGGGATTTTATAATTCACCCCTCCACTTT. Translated, it gives CASSSPDEGGFYNSPLHF.

The chain couples TRBV7-2 to TRBJ1-1, with TRBD1 identical over 9 bases. Germline values: CDR1 SGHTA, CDR2 FQGNSA. CDR3 length: 16 amino acids. The V segment lost 1 base and the J segment 1 base; nucleotides outside the gene matches: 4. CDR3 loop: CASSLVGTGRNTEAFF. As DNA, the CDR3 is TGTGCCAGCAGCTTAGTAGGGACAGGGCGGAACACTGAAGCTTTCTTT. Together with reference TRBV7-2 and TRBJ1-1, the CDR3 gives the full variable domain: GAGVSQSPSNKVTEKGKDVELRCDPISGHTALYWYRQSLGQGLEFLIYFQGNSAPDKSGLPSDRFSAERTGGSVSTLTIQRTQQEDSAVYLCASSLVGTGRNTEAFFGQGTRLTVV.

The chain is built from TRBV10-1 and TRBJ1-6; D unclear. The CDR3 length is 14 residues. Germline CDR1 is WNHNN and CDR2 is SYGVQD (reference sequence). The ends were cut back, 2 bases at V and 10 bases at J, with 12 bases in the middle. The CDR3 spells CASSEVRFYSPLHF. For the CDR3, the DNA is TGCGCCAGCAGTGAGGTTCGGTTCTACTCACCCCTCCACTTT.

As concerns this clone: Other DNA sequences in this specimen translate into the identical CDR3. This rearrangement joins TRBV15 to TRBJ1-2, with D possibly TRBD1 on 5 matching bases. Trimming stripped 3 bases from V and 3 bases from J, with 8 bases between. Germline CDR1 reads LNHNV; CDR2 reads YYDKDF (reference sequence). This CDR3 contains 13 residues. The CDR3 protein is CATSRGGDYGYTF. For the CDR3, the DNA is TGTGCCACCAGCAGGGGGGGGGACTATGGCTACACCTTC.

The chain links TRBV12-3 or TRBV12-4 to TRBJ1-2; 7 bases are a match to TRBD1. The V segment lost 5 bases and the J segment 2 bases; nucleotides outside the gene matches: 2. There are 13 residues in the CDR3. The CDR3: CASSRGQNYGYTF. CDR3 coding DNA: TGTGCCAGCAGTAGGGGACAGAACTATGGCTACACCTTC.

V is TRBV7-9 and J is TRBJ1-2; D is perhaps TRBD1 (5 bases). Germline values: CDR1 SEHNR, CDR2 FQNEAQ (reference sequence). V lost 3 bases, J lost 4 bases, and 9 bases lay in between. The CDR3 is 13 residues long. This CDR3 is CASSFLGTYGYTF. CDR3 coding DNA: TGTGCCAGCAGCTTTTTGGGGACCTATGGCTACACCTTC.

This chain connects TRBV28 to TRBJ1-2, with 9 bases lining up with TRBD1. Germline trimming cut 5 bases from V and 7 bases from J; bases unmatched to any gene: 8. CDR3 length: 14 amino acids. Looked up from germline, CDR1 is MDHEN and CDR2 is SYDVKM. CDR3 amino acids: CASSLGQGSVGYTF. CDR3 nucleotides: TGTGCCAGCAGTCTGGGACAGGGATCGGTTGGCTACACCTTC.

The chain has TRBV25-1 and TRBJ1-2; D gene unclear. There are 16 residues in the CDR3. The germline V gene has CDR1 MGHDK and CDR2 SYGVNS. The V end was cut by 2 bases, the J end by 5 bases, with 18 bases between. The chain's CDR3 is CASSEQNNYFGYGYTF. Written as DNA, the CDR3 is TGTGCCAGCAGTGAACAGAATAACTATTTCGGGTATGGCTACACCTTC.

The V gene is TRBV24-1, the J gene TRBJ2-3, with TRBD2 identical over 9 bases. CDR1 is KGHDR and CDR2 is SFDVKD in the germline V gene. V trimming: 11 bases; J trimming: 2 bases; junction bases outside the gene matches: 7. The CDR3 consists of 14 residues. As DNA, the CDR3 is TGTGCCAGCATGGGCGGGGGGGACACAGATACGCAGTATTTT. It codes for CASMGGGDTDTQYF.

This chain uses TRBV14 with TRBJ2-7; unclear D gene. V was cut by 3 bases and J by 6 bases, with 15 bases left in between. CDR3 length: 14 amino acids. Germline V lookup: CDR1 SGHDN, CDR2 FVKESK. Here the CDR3 DNA reads TGTGCCAGCAGCCACATCCGAGGCGGTCGCGAGCAGTACTTC. Translating gives CASSHIRGGREQYF. Full variable domain (outside the CDR3, taken from reference TRBV14 and TRBJ2-7): EAGVTQFPSHSVIEKGQTVTLRCDPISGHDNLYWYRRVMGKEIKFLLHFVKESKQDESGMPNNRFLAERTGGTYSTLKVQPAELEDSGVYFCASSHIRGGREQYFGPGTRLTVT.

V usage is TRBV29-1 and J usage is TRBJ1-1; D may be TRBD1 (5 bases). Deletions cut 7 bases from V and 5 bases from J, with 11 bases between. Germline CDR1 SQVTM, CDR2 ANQGSEA. The CDR3 is 11 amino acids. The CDR3 nucleotides read TGCAGCGGGGGGGAGTGGACTGAAGCTTTCTTT. It is translated as CSGGEWTEAFF.

The chain has TRBV10-2 and TRBJ2-3, with a tentative D call TRBD2 (5 bases). The CDR3 is made up of 15 amino acids. Germline V gene sequence: CDR1 WSHSY, CDR2 SAAADI. The germline V and J ends were trimmed by 7 bases and 4 bases, with 18 bases remaining between them. The CDR3 sequence: CASTPGPRGADTQYF. The CDR3 bases are TGCGCCAGCACCCCCGGGCCCCGGGGTGCAGATACGCAGTATTTT.

The chain links TRBV6-5 to TRBJ1-6; D is unresolved. CDR1 MNHEY and CDR2 SVGAGI come from the germline V gene. The CDR3 consists of 15 residues. V dropped 2 bases and J dropped 10 bases, with 15 bases sitting between them. The chain's CDR3 is CASSYNWEKESPLHF. The CDR3 DNA is TGTGCCAGCAGTTACAATTGGGAAAAGGAGTCACCCCTCCACTTT.

This sequence joins TRBV3-1 (or the pseudogene TRBV3-2) and TRBJ1-2, with 7 bases that match TRBD1. Per the germline V gene, CDR1 is LGHDT and CDR2 is YNNKEL (reference sequence). Trimming cost V 5 bases and J 3 bases; bases outside gene matches: 3. The CDR3 loop spans 13 amino acids. This CDR3 reads CASSVQGDYGYTF. CDR3 bases: TGTGCCAGCAGCGTCCAGGGGGACTATGGCTACACCTTC.

This clone was detected only once. The chain joins TRBV25-1 to TRBJ2-3, with 10 bases aligning to TRBD2. The germline CDR1 and CDR2 sequences are MGHDK and SYGVNS. This CDR3 has 15 residues. V dropped 5 bases and J dropped 4; count of bases not matched to a gene: 6. CDR3 amino acids: CASSPAGGPPDTQYF. CDR3 coding DNA: TGTGCCAGCAGTCCAGCGGGGGGGCCTCCAGATACGCAGTATTTT.

The chain links TRBV3-1 (or the pseudogene TRBV3-2) to TRBJ1-1; D is perhaps TRBD1 (5 bases). Germline V CDR1 and CDR2: LGHDT, YNNKEL (reference sequence). CDR3 length: 14 amino acids. Trimming removed 1 base at V and 5 bases at J, with 11 bases between. CDR3 nucleotide sequence: TGTGCCAGCAGCCAAGGGGGGAGCGGTACTGAAGCTTTCTTT. It is translated as CASSQGGSGTEAFF.

The chain is built from TRBV30 and TRBJ2-3; 16 bases align to TRBD2. This CDR3 comprises 18 residues. Germline values: CDR1 GTSNPN, CDR2 SVGIG (reference sequence). V gave up 3 bases and J gave up 1 base; unmatched junction bases: 7. The CDR3 nucleotides are TGTGCCTGGAGGGGACGGGGACTAGCGGGAGGGCGCACAGATACGCAGTATTTT. Translation gives CAWRGRGLAGGRTDTQYF.

The gene calls are TRBV30 and TRBJ2-7, with a weak D call TRBD1 (6 bases). V lost 4 bases and J lost 1, with 11 bases in between. CDR1 GTSNPN and CDR2 SVGIG come from the germline V gene (reference sequence). The CDR3 has 13 amino acids. The CDR3 sequence: CAWTFQGSYEQYF. For the CDR3, the DNA is TGTGCCTGGACGTTCCAGGGGTCCTACGAGCAGTACTTC.

V and J are TRBV10-3 and TRBJ2-1; 7 positions agree with TRBD1. The CDR3 has 12 amino acids. From germline, CDR1 is ENHRY and CDR2 SYGVKD. J lost 6 bases, V lost 8 bases, and 4 bases had no gene match. CDR3 amino acids: CAILNRGNEQFF. The CDR3 bases are TGTGCCATCTTAAACAGGGGCAATGAGCAGTTCTTC.

V and J are TRBV4-2 and TRBJ2-7; D is possibly TRBD1 (5 bases). The V end was cut by 1 base, the J end by 3 bases, with 10 bases between. The CDR3 consists of 14 residues. Per germline, CDR1 LGHNA and CDR2 YNFKEQ. CDR3 DNA sequence: TGTGCCAGCAGCCAAGTAGTAGGGGACTACGAGCAGTACTTC. Protein product: CASSQVVGDYEQYF.

The chain is built from TRBV11-3 and TRBJ2-5; TRBD2 aligns across 11 bases. With 6 bases clipped from V and 0 bases from J, the junction kept 12 bases outside the gene matches. CDR1 is SGHNT and CDR2 is YENEEA in the germline V gene. CDR3 length: 18 residues. The CDR3 loop is CASSPGLADLIYQETQYF. For the CDR3, the DNA is TGTGCCAGCAGTCCGGGACTAGCGGACCTAATTTACCAAGAGACCCAGTACTTC.